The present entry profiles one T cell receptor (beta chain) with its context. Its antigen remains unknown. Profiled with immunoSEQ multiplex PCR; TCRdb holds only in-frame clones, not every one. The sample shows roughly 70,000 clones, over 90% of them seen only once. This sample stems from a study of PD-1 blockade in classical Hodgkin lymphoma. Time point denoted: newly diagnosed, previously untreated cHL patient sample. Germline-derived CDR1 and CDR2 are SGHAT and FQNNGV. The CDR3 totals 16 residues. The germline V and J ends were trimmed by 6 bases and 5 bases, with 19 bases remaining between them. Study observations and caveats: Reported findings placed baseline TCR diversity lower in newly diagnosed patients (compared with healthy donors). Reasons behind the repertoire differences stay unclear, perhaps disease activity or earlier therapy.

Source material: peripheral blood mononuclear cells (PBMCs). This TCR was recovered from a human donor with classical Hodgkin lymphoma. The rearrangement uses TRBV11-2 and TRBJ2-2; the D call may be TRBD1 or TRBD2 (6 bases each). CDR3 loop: CASRGGLGSTTGELFF. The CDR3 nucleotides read TGTGCCAGCAGAGGGGGACTCGGATCGACGACCGGGGAGCTGTTTTTT.